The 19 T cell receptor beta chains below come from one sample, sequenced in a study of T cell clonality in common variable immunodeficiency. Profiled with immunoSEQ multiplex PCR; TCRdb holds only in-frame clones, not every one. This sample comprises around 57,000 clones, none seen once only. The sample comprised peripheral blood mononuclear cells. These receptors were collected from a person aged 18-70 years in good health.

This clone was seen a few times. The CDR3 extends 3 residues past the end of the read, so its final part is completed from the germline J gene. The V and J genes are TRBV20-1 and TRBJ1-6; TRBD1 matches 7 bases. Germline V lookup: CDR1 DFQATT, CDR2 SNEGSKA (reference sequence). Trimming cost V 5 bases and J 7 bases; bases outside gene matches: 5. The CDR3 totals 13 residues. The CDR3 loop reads CSAEGAPNSPLHF. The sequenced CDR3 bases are TGCAGTGCTGAGGGGGCGCCGAATTCACCC.

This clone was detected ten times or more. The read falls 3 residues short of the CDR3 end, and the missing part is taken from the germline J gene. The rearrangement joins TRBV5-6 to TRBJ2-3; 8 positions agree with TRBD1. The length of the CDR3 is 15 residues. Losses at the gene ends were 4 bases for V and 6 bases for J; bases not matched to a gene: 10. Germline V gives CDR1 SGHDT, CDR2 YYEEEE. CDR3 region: CASSPGQGIGDTQYF. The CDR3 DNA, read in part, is TGTGCCAGCAGCCCCGGACAGGGAATCGGGGATACG.

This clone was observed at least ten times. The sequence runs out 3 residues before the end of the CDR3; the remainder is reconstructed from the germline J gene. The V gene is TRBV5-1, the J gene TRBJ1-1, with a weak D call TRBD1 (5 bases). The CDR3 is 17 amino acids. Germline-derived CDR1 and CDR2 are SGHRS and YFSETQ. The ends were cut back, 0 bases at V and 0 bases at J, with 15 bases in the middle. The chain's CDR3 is CASSLVANIGVNTEAFF. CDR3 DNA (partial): TGCGCCAGCAGCTTGGTAGCCAACATAGGGGTGAACACTGAA. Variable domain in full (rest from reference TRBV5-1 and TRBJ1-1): KAGVTQTPRYLIKTRGQQVTLSCSPISGHRSVSWYQQTPGQGLQFLFEYFSETQRNKGNFPGRFSGRQFSNSRSEMNVSTLELGDSALYLCASSLVANIGVNTEAFFGQGTRLTVV.

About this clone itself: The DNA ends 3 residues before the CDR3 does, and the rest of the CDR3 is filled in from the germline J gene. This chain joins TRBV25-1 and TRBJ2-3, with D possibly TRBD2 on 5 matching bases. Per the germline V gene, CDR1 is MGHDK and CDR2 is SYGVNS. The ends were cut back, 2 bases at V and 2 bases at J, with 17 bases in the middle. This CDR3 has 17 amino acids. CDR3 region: CASSEGLLSGPTDTQYF. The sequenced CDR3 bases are TGTGCCAGCAGTGAAGGGTTATTGAGCGGCCCCACAGATACG.

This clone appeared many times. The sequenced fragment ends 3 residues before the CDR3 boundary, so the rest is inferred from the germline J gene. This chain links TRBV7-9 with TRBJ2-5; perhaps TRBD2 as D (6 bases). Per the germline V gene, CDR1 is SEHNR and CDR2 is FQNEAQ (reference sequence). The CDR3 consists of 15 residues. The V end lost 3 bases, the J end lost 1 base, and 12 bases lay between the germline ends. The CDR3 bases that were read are TGTGCCAGCAGCTTTGGGGACTCGGGCCAAGAGACC. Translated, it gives CASSFGDSGQET. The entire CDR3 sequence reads CASSFGDSGQETQYF.

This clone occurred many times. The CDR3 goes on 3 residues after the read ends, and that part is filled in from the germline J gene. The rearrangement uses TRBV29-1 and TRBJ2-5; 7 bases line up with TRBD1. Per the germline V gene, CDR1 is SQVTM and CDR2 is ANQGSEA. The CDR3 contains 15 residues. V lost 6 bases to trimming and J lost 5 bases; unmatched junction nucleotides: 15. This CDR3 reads CSVADRVEDGETQYF. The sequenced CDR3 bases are TGCAGCGTCGCTGACAGGGTTGAGGACGGCGAGACC.

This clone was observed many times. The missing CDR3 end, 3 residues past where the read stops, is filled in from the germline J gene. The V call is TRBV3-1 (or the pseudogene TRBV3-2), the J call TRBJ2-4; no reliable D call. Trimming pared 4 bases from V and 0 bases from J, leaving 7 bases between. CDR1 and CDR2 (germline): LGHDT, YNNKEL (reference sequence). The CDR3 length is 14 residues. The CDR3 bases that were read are TGTGCCAGCAGCCGTACAGAAGCCAAAAACATT. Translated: CASSRTEAKNI. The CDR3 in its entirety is CASSRTEAKNIQYF.

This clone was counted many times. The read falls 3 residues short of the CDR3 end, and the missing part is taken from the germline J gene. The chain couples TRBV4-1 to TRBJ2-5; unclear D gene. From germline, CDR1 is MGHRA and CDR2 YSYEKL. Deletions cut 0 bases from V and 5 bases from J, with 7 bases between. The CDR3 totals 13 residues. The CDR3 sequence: CASSQDLSETQYF. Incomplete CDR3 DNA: TGCGCCAGCAGCCAAGATTTATCCGAGACC.

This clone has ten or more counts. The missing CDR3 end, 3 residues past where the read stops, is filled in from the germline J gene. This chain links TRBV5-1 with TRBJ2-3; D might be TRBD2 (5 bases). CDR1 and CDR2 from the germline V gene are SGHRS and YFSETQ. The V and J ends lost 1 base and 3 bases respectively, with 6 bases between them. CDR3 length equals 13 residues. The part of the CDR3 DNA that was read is TGCGCCAGCAGCTTGATAGCGACAGATACG. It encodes CASSLIATDT. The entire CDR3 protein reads CASSLIATDTQYF.

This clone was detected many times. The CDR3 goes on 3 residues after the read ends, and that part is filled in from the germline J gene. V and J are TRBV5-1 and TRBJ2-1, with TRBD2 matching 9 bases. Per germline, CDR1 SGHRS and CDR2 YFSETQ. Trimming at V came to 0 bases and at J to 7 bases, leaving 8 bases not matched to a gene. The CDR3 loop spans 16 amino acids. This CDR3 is CASSLVSSGSTNEQFF. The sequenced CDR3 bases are TGCGCCAGCAGCTTGGTTAGTAGCGGGAGTACAAATGAG.

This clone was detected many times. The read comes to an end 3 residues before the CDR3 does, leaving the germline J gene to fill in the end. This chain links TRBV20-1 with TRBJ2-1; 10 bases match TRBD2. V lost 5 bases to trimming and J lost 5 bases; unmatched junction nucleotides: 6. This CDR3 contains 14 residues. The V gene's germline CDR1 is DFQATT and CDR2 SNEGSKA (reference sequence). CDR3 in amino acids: CSADGLAENNEQFF. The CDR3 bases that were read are TGCAGTGCTGACGGACTAGCGGAGAACAATGAG.

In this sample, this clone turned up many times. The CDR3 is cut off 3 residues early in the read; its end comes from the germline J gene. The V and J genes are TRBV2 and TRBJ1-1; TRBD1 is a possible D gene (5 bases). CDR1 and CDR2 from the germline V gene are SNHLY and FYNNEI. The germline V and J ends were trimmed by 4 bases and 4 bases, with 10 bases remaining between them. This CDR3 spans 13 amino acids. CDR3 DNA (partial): TGTGCCAGCAGTGGACAGATGGGCACTGAA. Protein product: CASSGQMGTE. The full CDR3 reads CASSGQMGTEAFF.

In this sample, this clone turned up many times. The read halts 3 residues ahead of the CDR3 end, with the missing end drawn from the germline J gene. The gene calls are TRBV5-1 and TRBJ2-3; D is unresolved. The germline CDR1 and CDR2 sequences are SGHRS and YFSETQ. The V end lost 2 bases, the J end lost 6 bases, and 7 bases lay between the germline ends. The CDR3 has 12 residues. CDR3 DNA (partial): TGCGCCAGCAGCTTACTGCGGGATACG. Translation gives CASSLLRDT. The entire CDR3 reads CASSLLRDTQYF.

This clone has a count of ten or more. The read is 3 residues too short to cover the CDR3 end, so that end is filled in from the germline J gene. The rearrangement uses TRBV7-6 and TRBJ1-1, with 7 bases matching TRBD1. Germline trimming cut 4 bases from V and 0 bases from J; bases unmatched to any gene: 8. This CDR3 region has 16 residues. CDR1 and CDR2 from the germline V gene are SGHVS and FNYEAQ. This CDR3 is CASSSRDRDMNTEAFF. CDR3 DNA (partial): TGTGCCAGCAGCTCCCGGGACAGAGACATGAACACTGAA.

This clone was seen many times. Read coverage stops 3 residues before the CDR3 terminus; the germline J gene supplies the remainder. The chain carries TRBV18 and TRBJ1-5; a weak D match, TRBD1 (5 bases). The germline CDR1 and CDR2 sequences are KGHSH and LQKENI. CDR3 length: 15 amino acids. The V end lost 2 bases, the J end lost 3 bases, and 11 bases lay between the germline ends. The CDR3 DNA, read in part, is TGTGCCAGCTCACCAGAACGAGGGGTCAATCAGCCC. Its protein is CASSPERGVNQP. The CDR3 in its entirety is CASSPERGVNQPQHF.

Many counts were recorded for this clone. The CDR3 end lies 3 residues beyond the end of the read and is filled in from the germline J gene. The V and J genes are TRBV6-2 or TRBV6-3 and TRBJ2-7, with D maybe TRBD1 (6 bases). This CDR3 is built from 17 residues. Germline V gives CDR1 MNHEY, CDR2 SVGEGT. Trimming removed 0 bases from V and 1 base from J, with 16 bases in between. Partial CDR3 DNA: TGTGCCAGCAGTTACTCGAGACAGGAAAAATTTTCCTACGAG. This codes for CASSYSRQEKFSYE. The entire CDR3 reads CASSYSRQEKFSYEQYF.

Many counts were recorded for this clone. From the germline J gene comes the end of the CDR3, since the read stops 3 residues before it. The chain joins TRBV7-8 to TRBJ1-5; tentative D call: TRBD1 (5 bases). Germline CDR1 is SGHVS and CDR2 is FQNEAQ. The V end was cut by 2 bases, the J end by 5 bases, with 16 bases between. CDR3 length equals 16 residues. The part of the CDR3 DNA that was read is TGTGCCAGCAGCTTAAATGCAGGGTATACCTATCAGCCC. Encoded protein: CASSLNAGYTYQP. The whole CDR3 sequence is CASSLNAGYTYQPQHF.

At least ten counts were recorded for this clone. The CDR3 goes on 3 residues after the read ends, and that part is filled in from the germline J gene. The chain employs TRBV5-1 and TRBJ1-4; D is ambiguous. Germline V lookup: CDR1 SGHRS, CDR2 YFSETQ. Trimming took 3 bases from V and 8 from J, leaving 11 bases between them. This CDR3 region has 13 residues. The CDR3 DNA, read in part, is TGCGCCAGCAGCTCCACGATAGGGGAAAAA. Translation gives CASSSTIGEK. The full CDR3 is CASSSTIGEKLFF.

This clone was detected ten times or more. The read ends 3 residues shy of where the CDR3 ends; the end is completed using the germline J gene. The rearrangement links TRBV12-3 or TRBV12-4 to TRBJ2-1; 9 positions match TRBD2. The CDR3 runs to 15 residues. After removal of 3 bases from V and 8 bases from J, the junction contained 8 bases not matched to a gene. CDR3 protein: CASSFWREGRDEQFF. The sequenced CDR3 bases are TGTGCCAGCAGTTTTTGGCGGGAGGGTAGGGATGAG.